The rows below give T cell receptor beta chains drawn from one sample of a study of technical replicates of blood from a handful of donors. Profiled with immunoSEQ multiplex PCR; TCRdb holds only in-frame clones, not every one. The table has around 68,000 clones, about 97% seen once. The sample comprised T cells isolated from PBMCs. The receptor set was obtained from a human donor in good health. The CDR3 runs from the conserved cysteine through the conserved F or W. The D gene is left open where the match is weak. Size is omitted from some rows. Given values are once, few, many or a class for expanded clones.

size: -; D: TRBD2; V: TRBV9; J: TRBJ2-5; CDR3: CASSVSGLIRETQYF; DNA: TGTGCCAGCAGCGTTAGCGGGCTCATTCGGGAGACCCAGTACTTC
size: -; D: TRBD1; V: TRBV30; J: TRBJ2-5; CDR3: CAWRTGGLETQYF; DNA: TGTGCCTGGAGGACAGGGGGCCTAGAGACCCAGTACTTC
size: -; D: -; V: TRBV6-5; J: TRBJ2-7; CDR3: CASSYIGNEQYF; DNA: TGTGCCAGCAGTTACATCGGGAACGAGCAGTACTTC
size: once; D: -; V: TRBV6-5; J: TRBJ2-2; CDR3: CASSPGWAATGELFF; DNA: TGTGCCAGCAGCCCCGGATGGGCCGCCACCGGGGAGCTGTTTTTT
size: -; D: -; V: TRBV29-1; J: TRBJ2-7; CDR3: CSVEGQGGYEQYF; DNA: TGCAGCGTTGAAGGACAGGGAGGCTACGAGCAGTACTTC
size: -; D: TRBD1; V: TRBV6-4; J: TRBJ1-2; CDR3: CASSVEQGAYGYTF; DNA: TGTGCCAGCAGTGTTGAACAGGGGGCTTATGGCTACACCTTC
size: once; D: -; V: TRBV9; J: TRBJ2-7; CDR3: CASSSMLDEQYF; DNA: TGTGCCAGCAGCTCCATGTTAGACGAGCAGTACTTC
size: -; D: TRBD1; V: TRBV10-1; J: TRBJ2-7; CDR3: CASTGQGADEQYF; DNA: TGCGCCAGCACGGGACAGGGCGCGGACGAGCAGTACTTC
size: -; D: TRBD2; V: TRBV18; J: TRBJ2-1; CDR3: CASSPLLAGYNEQFF; DNA: TGTGCCAGCTCACCTCTCCTAGCGGGATACAATGAGCAGTTCTTC
size: -; D: TRBD2; V: TRBV5-1; J: TRBJ2-7; CDR3: CASSLSLAGVDEQYF; DNA: TGCGCCAGCAGCTTGAGCCTAGCGGGAGTAGACGAGCAGTACTTC
size: once; D: TRBD1; V: TRBV10-3; J: TRBJ2-3; CDR3: CAISGVDRGTDTQYF; DNA: TGTGCCATCAGTGGGGTGGACAGGGGGACAGATACGCAGTATTTT
size: -; D: TRBD1; V: TRBV4-1; J: TRBJ1-5; CDR3: CASDAGTGYQPQHF; DNA: TGCGCCTCGGATGCCGGGACAGGGTATCAGCCCCAGCATTTT
size: -; D: TRBD1; V: TRBV28; J: TRBJ1-1; CDR3: CASSLHGTAAEAFF; DNA: TGTGCCAGCAGTTTACACGGGACAGCTGCTGAAGCTTTCTTT
size: -; D: -; V: TRBV5-1; J: TRBJ2-2; CDR3: CASSLSQGNTGELFF; DNA: TGCGCCAGCAGCTTATCACAGGGGAACACCGGGGAGCTGTTTTTT
size: -; D: -; V: TRBV9; J: TRBJ2-1; CDR3: CASSLYLSVTTSYNEQFF; DNA: TGTGCCAGCAGCCTATACCTTAGCGTTACTACCTCCTACAATGAGCAGTTCTTC
size: -; D: TRBD2; V: TRBV27; J: TRBJ2-1; CDR3: CASSPAWREVRNEQFF; DNA: TGTGCCAGCAGTCCGGCCTGGCGGGAGGTTAGGAATGAGCAGTTCTTC
size: -; D: -; V: TRBV5-8; J: TRBJ1-5; CDR3: CASSLGPGGQPQHF; DNA: TGTGCCAGCAGCTTGGGCCCGGGAGGGCAGCCCCAGCATTTT
size: -; D: -; V: TRBV4-2; J: TRBJ1-2; CDR3: CASSQGLYPFSGDYGYTF; DNA: TGTGCCAGCAGCCAAGGACTGTACCCCTTCTCAGGGGATTATGGCTACACCTTC
size: -; D: TRBD2; V: TRBV28; J: TRBJ2-7; CDR3: CASGSPRAGGSSYEQYF; DNA: TGTGCCAGTGGGTCCCCTAGAGCGGGAGGGAGCTCCTACGAGCAGTACTTC
size: -; D: TRBD2; V: TRBV7-9; J: TRBJ2-1; CDR3: CASGSGRDYNEQFF; DNA: TGTGCCAGCGGTAGCGGGAGGGACTACAATGAGCAGTTCTTC
size: -; D: -; V: TRBV5-1; J: TRBJ2-1; CDR3: CASSLGPNNEQFF; DNA: TGCGCCAGCAGCTTGGGCCCTAACAATGAGCAGTTCTTC
size: -; D: TRBD2; V: TRBV2; J: TRBJ2-3; CDR3: CASSGSGGGTDTQYF; DNA: TGTGCCAGCAGCGGCTCGGGGGGGGGAACAGATACGCAGTATTTT
size: -; D: TRBD1; V: TRBV15; J: TRBJ2-1; CDR3: CATSREDRGHNEQFF; DNA: TGTGCCACCAGCAGAGAGGACAGGGGACACAATGAGCAGTTCTTC
size: -; D: TRBD2; V: TRBV27; J: TRBJ2-1; CDR3: CASSPRIRTSGTNEQFF; DNA: TGTGCCAGCAGTCCCCGAATCAGGACTAGCGGGACCAATGAGCAGTTCTTC
size: -; D: TRBD1; V: TRBV11-3; J: TRBJ2-7; CDR3: CASSLARQGAPEQYF; DNA: TGTGCCAGCAGCTTAGCACGACAGGGGGCACCCGAGCAGTACTTC
size: -; D: TRBD1; V: TRBV6-1; J: TRBJ2-1; CDR3: CASRPDRGSYNEQFF; DNA: TGTGCCAGCAGACCCGACAGGGGGTCCTACAATGAGCAGTTCTTC
size: -; D: -; V: TRBV9; J: TRBJ2-2; CDR3: CASSVNFPGELFF; DNA: TGTGCCAGCAGCGTTAATTTCCCCGGGGAGCTGTTTTTT
size: -; D: -; V: TRBV15; J: TRBJ1-5; CDR3: CATSRDKGYDSYSNQPQHF; DNA: TGTGCCACCAGCAGAGATAAGGGCTATGACAGCTATAGCAATCAGCCCCAGCATTTT
size: few; D: -; V: TRBV2; J: TRBJ1-1; CDR3: CASSERLTNTEAFF; DNA: TGTGCCAGCAGTGAAAGACTGACGAACACTGAAGCTTTCTTT
size: -; D: -; V: TRBV28; J: TRBJ1-4; CDR3: CASSLGGITNEKLFF; DNA: TGTGCCAGCAGTTTAGGAGGGATAACTAATGAAAAACTGTTTTTT
size: -; D: TRBD2; V: TRBV18; J: TRBJ2-7; CDR3: CASSPSGSGPYEQYF; DNA: TGTGCCAGCTCACCTAGCGGGAGTGGTCCCTACGAGCAGTACTTC
size: -; D: -; V: TRBV18; J: TRBJ2-2; CDR3: CASSPPYTRRNTGELFF; DNA: TGTGCCAGCTCACCACCGTACACCCGGAGAAATACCGGGGAGCTGTTTTTT
size: -; D: TRBD2; V: TRBV6-6; J: TRBJ2-2; CDR3: CASIAGPNTGELFF; DNA: TGTGCCAGCATAGCGGGACCTAACACCGGGGAGCTGTTTTTT
size: -; D: -; V: TRBV6-5; J: TRBJ2-1; CDR3: CASSYSGGVNEQFF; DNA: TGTGCCAGCAGTTACTCAGGGGGGGTAAATGAGCAGTTCTTC
size: -; D: -; V: TRBV9; J: TRBJ2-2; CDR3: CASSRGSGELFF; DNA: TGTGCCAGCAGCAGGGGATCCGGGGAGCTGTTTTTT
size: -; D: TRBD2; V: TRBV6-1; J: TRBJ2-5; CDR3: CASSEVVPSGRYQETQYF; DNA: TGTGCCAGCAGTGAAGTGGTTCCTAGCGGGAGATACCAAGAGACCCAGTACTTC
size: -; D: -; V: TRBV28; J: TRBJ2-7; CDR3: CASSLARFYEQYF; DNA: TGTGCCAGCAGTTTAGCCAGGTTCTACGAGCAGTACTTC
size: -; D: TRBD2; V: TRBV4-2; J: TRBJ2-7; CDR3: CASSQVTSGPYEQYF; DNA: TGTGCCAGCAGCCAAGTAACTAGCGGACCCTACGAGCAGTACTTC
size: -; D: TRBD1; V: TRBV6-1; J: TRBJ2-2; CDR3: CASSRDRATGELFF; DNA: TGTGCCAGCAGTCGGGACAGGGCCACCGGGGAGCTGTTTTTT
size: -; D: TRBD2; V: TRBV7-2; J: TRBJ2-7; CDR3: CASSLTSLAASYEQYF; DNA: TGTGCCAGCAGCTTAACTTCCCTAGCGGCCTCCTACGAGCAGTACTTC
size: -; D: -; V: TRBV6-5; J: TRBJ2-5; CDR3: CASSHAQGRRETQYF; DNA: TGTGCCAGCAGTCACGCTCAGGGTCGGAGAGAGACCCAGTACTTC
size: -; D: -; V: TRBV2; J: TRBJ2-7; CDR3: CASISGRDSYEQYF; DNA: TGTGCCAGCATCTCAGGACGGGATTCCTACGAGCAGTACTTC
size: -; D: -; V: TRBV6-5; J: TRBJ1-2; CDR3: CASSYNGDYGYTF; DNA: TGTGCCAGCAGTTATAACGGAGACTATGGCTACACCTTC
size: -; D: -; V: TRBV7-9; J: TRBJ1-1; CDR3: CASSLTGRNTEAFF; DNA: TGTGCCAGCAGCTTAACGGGGAGGAACACTGAAGCTTTCTTT
size: -; D: TRBD1; V: TRBV2; J: TRBJ2-1; CDR3: CASSIGLVQGDEQFF; DNA: TGTGCCAGCAGTATCGGACTGGTCCAGGGGGATGAGCAGTTCTTC
size: -; D: -; V: TRBV5-4; J: TRBJ2-7; CDR3: CASSLAKQPYEQYF; DNA: TGTGCCAGCAGCTTGGCCAAACAACCTTACGAGCAGTACTTC
size: once; D: -; V: TRBV5-1; J: TRBJ1-5; CDR3: CASSPGGIGNQPQHF; DNA: TGCGCCAGCAGCCCGGGGGGCATAGGCAATCAGCCCCAGCATTTT
size: -; D: -; V: TRBV28; J: TRBJ2-3; CDR3: CASSFPGGAPDTQYF; DNA: TGTGCCAGCAGTTTCCCGGGTGGGGCCCCAGATACGCAGTATTTT
size: once; D: TRBD1; V: TRBV6-1; J: TRBJ1-5; CDR3: CASSDRDRSYSNQPQHF; DNA: TGTGCCAGCAGTGATAGGGACAGGTCTTATAGCAATCAGCCCCAGCATTTT
size: -; D: -; V: TRBV14; J: TRBJ2-2; CDR3: CASRLNLQGMIFTGTGELFF; DNA: TGTGCCAGCAGACTCAACTTACAAGGCATGATATTCACAGGCACCGGGGAGCTGTTTTTT
size: -; D: -; V: TRBV6-6; J: TRBJ1-1; CDR3: CASSPGTTSTEAFF; DNA: TGTGCCAGCAGCCCCGGGACAACTTCCACTGAAGCTTTCTTT
size: -; D: -; V: TRBV19; J: TRBJ2-5; CDR3: CASSTAQGGGLETQYF; DNA: TGTGCCAGTAGTACCGCCCAGGGGGGAGGCCTAGAGACCCAGTACTTC
size: once; D: -; V: TRBV20-1; J: TRBJ2-7; CDR3: CSAVYYEQYF; DNA: TGCAGTGCTGTATATTACGAGCAGTACTTC
size: -; D: TRBD1; V: TRBV19; J: TRBJ1-1; CDR3: CASTPDRLHTEAFF; DNA: TGTGCCAGTACCCCGGACAGGCTTCACACTGAAGCTTTCTTT
size: -; D: -; V: TRBV7-9; J: TRBJ2-1; CDR3: CASCLGGSSYNEQFF; DNA: TGTGCCAGCTGTTTAGGCGGAAGCTCCTACAATGAGCAGTTCTTC